The entry that follows covers one T cell receptor (beta chain) sequence. The target antigen is unknown. These data belong to a study of T cell repertoires in cytomegalovirus infection. Study overall: Public TCR beta signatures were indicative of both CMV infection and a matching HLA type. Whole-study results and caveats: It was HLA-C-restricted CMV-specific TCR beta clonotypes that dominated the response ex vivo. The cumulative frequency of public TCR beta families identified carriers of CMV plus the relevant HLA.

TCRdb fed the reads into MiXCR, producing one record per CDR3 protein. The table has about 130,000 distinct CDR3 sequences, about 24% seen once. The CDR3 has 17 amino acids. The V and J ends lost 5 bases and 5 bases, in that order; junction bases with no gene match: 9. Germline V gene sequence: CDR1 SGHTA, CDR2 FQGNSA. The clonotype comes from a human donor in good health (CMV status not recorded). Some clones in this sample may be carry-over from other donors' samples. Material: PBMCs, sequenced either directly or after in vitro stimulation (not recorded which). The chain recombines TRBV7-2 with TRBJ1-6, with TRBD1 matching over 10 bases. CDR3 DNA sequence: TGTGCCAGCAGCGCAGACAGGGGGCGGGATAATAATTCACCCCTCCACTTT. It translates to CASSADRGRDNNSPLHF.